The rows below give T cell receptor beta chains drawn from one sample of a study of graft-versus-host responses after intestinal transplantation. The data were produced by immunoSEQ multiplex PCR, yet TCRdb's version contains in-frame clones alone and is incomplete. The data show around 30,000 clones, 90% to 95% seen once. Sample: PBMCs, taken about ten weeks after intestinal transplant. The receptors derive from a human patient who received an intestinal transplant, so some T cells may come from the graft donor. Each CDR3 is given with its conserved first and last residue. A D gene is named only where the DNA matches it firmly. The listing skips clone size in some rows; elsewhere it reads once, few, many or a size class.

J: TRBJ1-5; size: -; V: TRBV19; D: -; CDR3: CASSIVTGNQPQHF; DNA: TGTGCCAGCAGTATAGTGACGGGAAATCAGCCCCAGCATTTT
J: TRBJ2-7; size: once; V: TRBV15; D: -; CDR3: CATSTTGYEQYF; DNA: TGTGCCACCAGCACGACAGGATACGAGCAGTACTTC
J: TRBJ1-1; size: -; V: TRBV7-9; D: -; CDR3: CASSSSLTEEAFF; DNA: TGTGCCAGCAGCTCAAGTCTGACAGAGGAAGCTTTCTTT
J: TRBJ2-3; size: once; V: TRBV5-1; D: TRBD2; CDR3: CASSLAWREGLDTQYF; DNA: TGCGCCAGCAGCTTGGCATGGCGGGAGGGCCTGGATACGCAGTATTTT
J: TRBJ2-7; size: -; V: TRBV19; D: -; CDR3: CASSWGTTYEQYF; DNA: TGTGCCAGTAGTTGGGGGACCACCTACGAGCAGTACTTC
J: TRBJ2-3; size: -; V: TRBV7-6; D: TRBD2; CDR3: CASSSAAGADTQYF; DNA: TGTGCCAGCAGTTCCGCAGCGGGGGCAGATACGCAGTATTTT
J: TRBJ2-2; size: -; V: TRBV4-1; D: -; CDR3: CASSRLAGELFF; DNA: TGCGCCAGCAGCCGACTAGCCGGGGAGCTGTTTTTT
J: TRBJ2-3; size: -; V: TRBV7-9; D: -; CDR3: CASSPRTDTQYF; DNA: TGTGCCAGCAGCCCCCGGACAGATACGCAGTATTTT
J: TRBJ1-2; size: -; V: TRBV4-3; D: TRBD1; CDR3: CASSQGTGWNGYTF; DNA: TGCGCCAGCAGCCAGGGGACAGGGTGGAATGGCTACACCTTC
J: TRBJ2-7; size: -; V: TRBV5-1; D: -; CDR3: CASSFGQPYEQYF; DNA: TGCGCCAGCAGCTTTGGCCAGCCCTACGAGCAGTACTTC
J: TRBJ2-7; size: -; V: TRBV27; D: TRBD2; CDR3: CASSLSSIAGPSYEQYF; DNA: TGTGCCAGCAGTCTCTCCTCTATAGCGGGACCCTCCTACGAGCAGTACTTC
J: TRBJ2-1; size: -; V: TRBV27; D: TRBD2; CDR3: CASRPSGSYNEQFF; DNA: TGTGCCAGCAGACCTAGCGGAAGCTACAATGAGCAGTTCTTC
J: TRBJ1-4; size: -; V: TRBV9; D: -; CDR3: CASSVLGGINEKLFF; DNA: TGTGCCAGCAGCGTATTAGGGGGGATTAATGAAAAACTGTTTTTT
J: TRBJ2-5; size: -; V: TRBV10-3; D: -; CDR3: CAISEHRGSVGETQYF; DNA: TGTGCCATCAGTGAGCACCGGGGGTCGGTTGGCGAGACCCAGTACTTC
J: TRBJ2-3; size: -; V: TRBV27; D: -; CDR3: CASSLTRATDTQYF; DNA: TGTGCCAGCAGTTTGACTAGGGCCACAGATACGCAGTATTTT
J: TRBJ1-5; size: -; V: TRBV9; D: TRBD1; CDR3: CASSAGGGNQPQHF; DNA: TGTGCCAGCAGCGCAGGGGGTGGCAATCAGCCCCAGCATTTT
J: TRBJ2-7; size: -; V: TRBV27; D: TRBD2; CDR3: CASSYTGTSGSISSGQYF; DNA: TGTGCCAGCAGCTATACCGGGACTAGCGGGAGTATAAGTTCTGGGCAGTACTTC
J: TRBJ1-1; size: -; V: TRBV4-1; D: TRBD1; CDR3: CASSPTGTANTEAFF; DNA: TGCGCCAGCAGCCCTACCGGGACAGCGAACACTGAAGCTTTCTTT
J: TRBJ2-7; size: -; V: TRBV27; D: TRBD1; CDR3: CASSFDRGYEQYF; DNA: TGTGCCAGCAGTTTCGACAGGGGTTACGAGCAGTACTTC
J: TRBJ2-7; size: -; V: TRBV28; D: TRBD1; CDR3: CASSSLGQGPTRQYF; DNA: TGTGCCAGCAGTTCCCTTGGACAGGGGCCTACGAGACAGTACTTC
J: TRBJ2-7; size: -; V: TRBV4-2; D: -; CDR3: CASSQVLLQGLGVYEQYF; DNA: TGTGCCAGCAGCCAAGTTCTCCTCCAGGGACTTGGGGTCTACGAGCAGTACTTC
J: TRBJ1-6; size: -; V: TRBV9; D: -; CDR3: CASSVTAGRDSPLHF; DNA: TGTGCCAGCAGCGTAACGGCAGGGAGGGATTCACCCCTCCACTTT
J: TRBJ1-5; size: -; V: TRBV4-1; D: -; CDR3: CASSQGGSNQPQHF; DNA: TGCGCCAGCAGCCAAGGCGGGAGCAATCAGCCCCAGCATTTT
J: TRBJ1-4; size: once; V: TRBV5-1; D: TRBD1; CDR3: CASSLAGTGGEKLFF; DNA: TGCGCCAGCAGCTTGGCGGGGACAGGGGGAGAAAAACTGTTTTTT
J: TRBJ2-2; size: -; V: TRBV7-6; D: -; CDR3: CASSLEGPGSGELFF; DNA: TGTGCCAGCAGCTTAGAAGGGCCAGGCTCCGGGGAGCTGTTTTTT
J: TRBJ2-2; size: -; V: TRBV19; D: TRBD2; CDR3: CASMGYGGRLNTGELFF; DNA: TGTGCCAGTATGGGGTACGGCGGGAGGTTGAACACCGGGGAGCTGTTTTTT
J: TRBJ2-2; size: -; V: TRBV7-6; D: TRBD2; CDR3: CASSLAGGPGELFF; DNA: TGTGCCAGCAGCTTAGCGGGAGGGCCCGGGGAGCTGTTTTTT
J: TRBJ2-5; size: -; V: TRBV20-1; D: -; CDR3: CSALTETQYF; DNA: TGCAGTGCCCTTACAGAGACCCAGTACTTC
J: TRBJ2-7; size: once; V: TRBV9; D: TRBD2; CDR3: CASSVAGGPLYEQYF; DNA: TGTGCCAGCAGCGTAGCGGGGGGTCCTCTCTACGAGCAGTACTTC
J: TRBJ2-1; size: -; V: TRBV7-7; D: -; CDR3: CASSQDLSVGNEQFF; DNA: TGTGCCAGCAGCCAGGACCTCTCTGTAGGCAATGAGCAGTTCTTC
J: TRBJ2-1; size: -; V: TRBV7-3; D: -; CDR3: CASSLGGTYNEQFF; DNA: TGTGCCAGCAGCTTAGGCGGGACTTACAATGAGCAGTTCTTC
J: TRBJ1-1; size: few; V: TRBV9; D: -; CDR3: CASSVDDDVGTEAFF; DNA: TGTGCCAGCAGCGTAGATGACGATGTGGGCACTGAAGCTTTCTTT
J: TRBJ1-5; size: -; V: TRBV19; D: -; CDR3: CASSIWDSNQPQHF; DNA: TGTGCCAGTAGTATATGGGACAGCAATCAGCCCCAGCATTTT
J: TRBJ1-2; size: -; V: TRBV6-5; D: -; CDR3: CASSLGNTGYTF; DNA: TGTGCCAGCAGTCTGGGTAATACTGGCTACACCTTC
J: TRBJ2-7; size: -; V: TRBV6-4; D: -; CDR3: CASSEHRASYEQYF; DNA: TGTGCCAGCAGTGAGCACAGGGCATCCTACGAGCAGTACTTC
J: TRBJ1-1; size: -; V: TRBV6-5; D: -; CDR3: CASSYSLQGNTEAFF; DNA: TGTGCCAGCAGTTACTCCCTACAGGGGAACACTGAAGCTTTCTTT
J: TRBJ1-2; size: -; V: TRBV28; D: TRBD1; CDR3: CASSPDRGLLGYGYTF; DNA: TGTGCCAGCAGTCCTGACAGGGGGCTGTTGGGCTATGGCTACACCTTC
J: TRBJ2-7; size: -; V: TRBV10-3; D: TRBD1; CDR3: CAIGGTGYEQYF; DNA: TGTGCCATCGGGGGGACAGGTTACGAGCAGTACTTC
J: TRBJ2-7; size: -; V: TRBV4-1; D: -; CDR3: CASSQGDLYPYEQYF; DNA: TGCGCCAGCAGCCAAGGGGACCTCTACCCCTACGAGCAGTACTTC
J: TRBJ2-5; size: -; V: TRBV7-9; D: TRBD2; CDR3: CASSHKEAFLAGDQETQYF; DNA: TGTGCCAGCAGTCACAAGGAGGCGTTCTTAGCGGGGGACCAAGAGACCCAGTACTTC
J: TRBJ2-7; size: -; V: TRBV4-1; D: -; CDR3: CASSQAPQGYPLEQYF; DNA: TGCGCCAGCAGCCAAGCTCCCCAGGGGTACCCTCTCGAGCAGTACTTC
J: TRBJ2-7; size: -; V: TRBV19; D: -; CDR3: CASSIGGQAAYEQYF; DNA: TGTGCCAGTAGTATAGGTGGGCAGGCCGCCTACGAGCAGTACTTC
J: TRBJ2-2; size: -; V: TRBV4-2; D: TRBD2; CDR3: CASSQAELGGRTYLAGELFF; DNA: TGTGCCAGCAGCCAAGCAGAGTTGGGCGGGAGAACGTATCTGGCCGGGGAGCTGTTTTTT
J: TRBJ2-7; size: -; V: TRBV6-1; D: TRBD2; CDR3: CASSEGTSGSYEQYF; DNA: TGTGCCAGCAGTGAAGGGACTAGCGGGAGTTACGAGCAGTACTTC
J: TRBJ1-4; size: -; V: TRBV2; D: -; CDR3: CASTPNEKLFF; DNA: TGTGCCAGCACTCCGAATGAAAAACTGTTTTTT